This section outlines one T cell receptor (beta chain) sequence together with its context. The sample originates from a study of B cell selection in AIRE deficiency. This table comes from immunoSEQ multiplex PCR, and its TCRdb copy is limited to in-frame clones, with some not included. Here the sample spans approximately 26,000 clones, 92% being singletons. Regulatory T cells were sorted as CD4+CD25hiCD127low/negative cells. The length of the CDR3 is 12 residues. CDR1 is SGHAT, CDR2 FQNNGV, per germline. V shed 5 bases and J shed 5 bases, with 9 bases lying between them. The chain carries TRBV11-2 and TRBJ1-1; no definite D call. The source of this sequence is a human donor in good health. The specimen sequenced was CD4+CD25+ Tregs sorted from PBMCs. This CDR3 reads CASSPVVTEAFF. CDR3 bases: TGTGCCAGCAGCCCCGTGGTAACTGAAGCTTTCTTT.